The next 25 T cell receptor beta chains were all read from a single sample in a study of blood T cell repertoires in COVID-19. Sequencing used immunoSEQ multiplex PCR; TCRdb keeps in-frame clones, though not all of them. The table lists over 150,000 clones, about 86% of them singletons, with about 9.6% in the top ten. Specimen: peripheral blood. The receptors come from a man between 50 and 59 years old with active or convalescent COVID-19.

The chain couples TRBV4-3 to TRBJ1-3; no reliable D call. The CDR3 spans 15 residues. Trimming removed 4 bases from V and 1 base from J, with 11 bases in between. Germline V gene lookup returns CDR1 LGHNA and CDR2 YSLEER. The CDR3 protein is CASSPRSFSGNTIYF. The CDR3 DNA follows: TGCGCCAGCAGCCCTCGGTCCTTTTCTGGAAACACCATATATTTT.

This chain uses TRBV6-5 with TRBJ1-2; a possible D gene is TRBD1 (5 bases). Trimming left V 7 bases short and J 12 bases short, with 18 bases between. In germline, CDR1 is MNHEY, CDR2 SVGAGI. The CDR3 spans 12 residues. CDR3 in DNA: TGTGCCAGCAACGAAAACGGGGGTGTGAACACCTTC. Translated: CASNENGGVNTF.

The chain joins TRBV29-1 to TRBJ1-2, with D possibly being TRBD1 (6 bases). Germline CDR1 and CDR2: SQVTM and ANQGSEA. The CDR3 has 13 residues. V was clipped by 8 bases and J by 6 bases, with 19 bases between them. The CDR3 DNA sequence: TGCAGCTCTCAGGGGAGCAGGGCTGATGGCTACACCTTC. Protein: CSSQGSRADGYTF.

The gene calls are TRBV5-1 and TRBJ1-5; TRBD1 might be the D (5 bases). Germline CDR1 is SGHRS and CDR2 is YFSETQ. V lost 0 bases to trimming and J lost 6 bases, with 10 bases between them. This CDR3 is built from 14 residues. CDR3 in DNA: TGCGCCAGCAGCTTGGTCTCCGGGGGTCAGCCCCAGCATTTT. This codes for CASSLVSGGQPQHF.

The chain carries TRBV21-1 and TRBJ1-2. TRBV21-1 is a listed pseudogene. The CDR3 runs 12 residues. The CDR3 nucleotides are TGTGCCAGCAGCAATGTAGCGCGGGGCTACACCTTC. This gives the protein CASSNVARGYTF.

The genes are TRBV5-6 and TRBJ2-7; weak D call: TRBD2 (5 bases). CDR3 size: 13 residues. Germline-derived CDR1 and CDR2 are SGHDT and YYEEEE. The germline V and J ends were trimmed by 2 bases and 1 base, with 7 bases remaining between them. The CDR3 DNA reads TGTGCCAGCAGCTTTGAGGGTTCCTACGAGCAGTACTTC. Translation gives CASSFEGSYEQYF.

The chain couples TRBV6-5 to TRBJ1-6; D gene ambiguous. Trimming removed 6 bases at V and 5 bases at J, with 8 bases between. Germline V CDR1 and CDR2: MNHEY, SVGAGI. The CDR3 spans 13 residues. CDR3 amino acids: CASRRVNNSPLHF. The CDR3 bases are TGTGCCAGCAGACGAGTTAATAATTCACCCCTCCACTTT.

The chain employs TRBV3-1 (or the pseudogene TRBV3-2) and TRBJ2-5; D is perhaps TRBD1 (6 bases). Looked up from germline, CDR1 is LGHDT and CDR2 is YNNKEL (reference sequence). This CDR3 comprises 15 residues. Between the trimmed V and J ends, which lost 8 bases and 7 bases, there was a span of 23 bases. The CDR3 DNA sequence: TGTGCCAGCGAATGGGGGCAGGGCAGTTCCGGGACCCAGTACTTC. This encodes CASEWGQGSSGTQYF.

The genes are TRBV19 and TRBJ1-4; weak D call: TRBD1 (5 bases). Germline V gene data show CDR1 as LNHDA and CDR2 as SQIVND (reference sequence). V dropped 3 bases and J dropped 8 bases, with 19 bases sitting between them. The CDR3 runs to 16 residues. In DNA, the CDR3 is TGTGCCAGTAGTATCGCGAACCCCTCTGGGGCAGAAAAACTGTTTTTT. Translating it yields CASSIANPSGAEKLFF.

V and J are TRBV30 and TRBJ1-1; D gene unclear. Trimming stripped 1 base from V and 0 bases from J, with 6 bases between. The CDR3 runs to 13 residues. Per the germline V gene, CDR1 is GTSNPN and CDR2 is SVGIG (reference sequence). CDR3 sequence: CAWSGLLNTEAFF. CDR3 sequence (DNA): TGTGCCTGGAGTGGGCTTTTGAACACTGAAGCTTTCTTT.

The rearrangement joins TRBV24-1 to TRBJ1-5; perhaps TRBD1 as D (5 bases). The CDR3 length is 15 residues. Trimming pared 4 bases from V and 6 bases from J, leaving 15 bases between. Germline V gives CDR1 KGHDR, CDR2 SFDVKD. The CDR3 reads CATSEGGALGQPQHF. CDR3 nucleotide sequence: TGTGCCACCAGTGAGGGAGGGGCGTTGGGTCAGCCCCAGCATTTT.

The genes are TRBV19 and TRBJ1-6; 7 bases map to TRBD1. Germline trimming cut 7 bases from V and 10 bases from J; bases unmatched to any gene: 10. Germline CDR1 LNHDA, CDR2 SQIVND (reference sequence). The CDR3 runs 14 residues. The CDR3 is CASTSDRSRSPLHF. The CDR3 nucleotides are TGTGCCAGTACCTCGGACAGGTCCAGGTCACCCCTCCACTTT.

This chain connects TRBV27 to TRBJ1-1; the D is unclear. Trimming removed 2 bases at V and 5 bases at J, with 15 bases between. Germline CDR1 and CDR2: MNHEY and SMNVEV (reference sequence). This CDR3 has 15 residues. The chain's CDR3 is CASSLLVPRATEAFF. The CDR3, as DNA: TGTGCCAGCAGTTTACTCGTTCCTAGAGCGACTGAAGCTTTCTTT.

CDR3 coding DNA: TGTGCCAGCCGAGTCGGGGGGAACACTGAAGCTTTCTTT. Translated: CASRVGGNTEAFF. This chain joins TRBV18 and TRBJ1-1; weak D call: TRBD1 (5 bases). The germline gives CDR1 KGHSH, CDR2 LQKENI. The CDR3 consists of 13 residues. Trimming shortened V by 8 bases and J by 1 base, and 11 bases separated the two germline ends.

The CDR3 reads CASSQDWGSASGAQETQYF. DNA for the CDR3: TGTGCCAGCAGCCAAGATTGGGGTTCGGCTAGCGGGGCACAAGAGACCCAGTACTTC. V and J are TRBV3-1 (or the pseudogene TRBV3-2) and TRBJ2-5, with TRBD2 matching over 9 bases. The germline V gene has CDR1 LGHDT and CDR2 YNNKEL (reference sequence). The CDR3 spans 19 residues. V lost 0 bases to trimming and J lost 2 bases; unmatched junction nucleotides: 13.

In nucleotides, the CDR3 is TGTGCCAGTAGTCCCGGACAGGGGATGAACACAGATACGCAGTATTTT. The encoded protein is CASSPGQGMNTDTQYF. The J gene is TRBJ2-3, the V gene TRBV19, with 9 bases that match TRBD1. CDR1 is LNHDA, CDR2 SQIVND, per germline (reference sequence). The CDR3 sequence is 16 residues long. V was clipped by 5 bases and J by 2 bases; unmatched bases: 8. The variable domain in full, with the rest retrieved from reference TRBV19 and TRBJ2-3, is DGGITQSPKYLFRKEGQNVTLSCEQNLNHDAMYWYRQDPGQGLRLIYYSQIVNDFQKGDIAEGYSVSREKKESFPLTVTSAQKNPTAFYLCASSPGQGMNTDTQYFGPGTRLTVL.

The CDR3 sequence: CASSVTGNYGYTF. The CDR3 region has the DNA TGTGCCAGCAGCGTGACAGGGAACTATGGCTACACCTTC. This rearrangement joins TRBV9 to TRBJ1-2, with 7 bases that match TRBD1. V was pared by 2 bases and J by 2 bases, with 0 bases of the junction left unmatched. The CDR3 consists of 13 residues. Germline V lookup: CDR1 SGDLS, CDR2 YYNGEE.

The V gene is TRBV7-2, the J gene TRBJ2-7; 8 nucleotides agree with TRBD1. The CDR3 runs 14 residues. With V trimmed by 5 bases and J by 3 bases, 6 bases remained unmatched. CDR1 is SGHTA and CDR2 is FQGNSA in the germline V gene. The CDR3, as DNA: TGTGCCAGCAGCAAGGGACAGGCAGACTACGAGCAGTACTTC. It codes for CASSKGQADYEQYF. The variable domain in full, with the rest retrieved from reference TRBV7-2 and TRBJ2-7, is GAGVSQSPSNKVTEKGKDVELRCDPISGHTALYWYRQSLGQGLEFLIYFQGNSAPDKSGLPSDRFSAERTGGSVSTLTIQRTQQEDSAVYLCASSKGQADYEQYFGPGTRLTVT.

This clone was counted between two and nine times. The rearrangement links TRBV30 to TRBJ2-7, with D maybe TRBD2 (6 bases). V was clipped by 3 bases and J by 1 base, with 19 bases between them. Germline-derived CDR1 and CDR2 are GTSNPN and SVGIG (reference sequence). The CDR3 totals 16 residues. CDR3 in DNA: TGTGCCTGGAGCCTCCCCGGGGGAGGTAATTCCTACGAGCAGTACTTC. Translating it yields CAWSLPGGGNSYEQYF.

The genes are TRBV24-1 and TRBJ2-1; no firm D call. Germline values: CDR1 KGHDR, CDR2 SFDVKD. Trimming removed 4 bases from V and 10 bases from J, with 16 bases in between. The CDR3 loop spans 14 amino acids. The CDR3 bases are TGTGCCACCAGTGACCCCGTTGGCGGTTCCGAGCAGTTCTTC. As protein: CATSDPVGGSEQFF.

This clone was counted many times. The chain combines TRBV2 with TRBJ2-3; the D gene is possibly TRBD2 (7 bases). The CDR3 runs to 18 residues. Germline assignment: CDR1 SNHLY and CDR2 FYNNEI. Trimming stripped 0 bases from V and 0 bases from J, with 16 bases between. The CDR3, as DNA: TGTGCCAGCAGTGAAGCGCGGGGCGGGGGCTCTAGCACAGATACGCAGTATTTT. It translates to CASSEARGGGSSTDTQYF.

The rearrangement uses TRBV6-5 and TRBJ2-7; maybe TRBD1 (5 bases). The CDR3 is 14 amino acids. Germline V gene lookup returns CDR1 MNHEY and CDR2 SVGAGI. V shed 6 bases and J shed 0 bases, with 12 bases lying between them. CDR3 region: CASRFTGVSYEQYF. In DNA, the CDR3 is TGTGCCAGCAGATTCACAGGCGTCTCCTACGAGCAGTACTTC.

This chain links TRBV27 with TRBJ1-2; D is perhaps TRBD1 (5 bases). Germline CDR1 and CDR2: MNHEY and SMNVEV (reference sequence). CDR3 length equals 15 residues. Trimming cost V 2 bases and J 0 bases, with 10 bases left between them. The CDR3 nucleotides are TGTGCCAGCAGTTTAAGGGGTGCCGCTAACTATGGCTACACCTTC. Amino acid sequence: CASSLRGAANYGYTF.

J is TRBJ2-7 and V is TRBV18; 11 bases map to TRBD1. The CDR3 is 15 amino acids. The J segment lost 7 bases and the V segment lost 2 bases, leaving 7 bases of the junction unmatched. The V gene's germline CDR1 is KGHSH and CDR2 LQKENI. The DNA for the CDR3 is TGTGCCAGCTCACCAGGACAGGGGGCATTGGGTGAGCAGTACTTC. Translation: CASSPGQGALGEQYF.

The chain links TRBV3-1 (or the pseudogene TRBV3-2) to TRBJ2-5; D possibly corresponds to TRBD1 (6 bases). Germline assignment: CDR1 LGHDT and CDR2 YNNKEL (reference sequence). The ends were cut back, 3 bases at V and 11 bases at J, with 10 bases in the middle. The length of the CDR3 is 11 residues. For the CDR3, the DNA is TGTGCCAGCAGCCAGGGGGCGGGTCAGTACTTC. This encodes CASSQGAGQYF.